The 2 T cell receptor beta chains below all came from one sample that was sequenced in a study of cytomegalovirus exposure and HLA in healthy donors listed by TCRdb under 2017. Preparation of the library involved the immunoSEQ multiplex PCR assay. For the multiplex PCR, a mixture combining 60 forward primers for TCR Vbeta segments and 13 reverse primers for TCR Jbeta segments was used. The immuneACCESS repertoire file appears here via TCRdb, limited to in-frame rearrangements. These files lack a portion of the clones; in checked studies, under half of the deficit traces to unresolved V genes, and the cause of the others is not known. Here the sample has about 130,000 clones; roughly 70% occur a single time. The top ten clones comprise approximately 7% of the sample. Sequencing input: PBMCs. The source of these receptors is a man in his forties in good health and CMV-seropositive.

V usage is TRBV27 and J usage is TRBJ2-1; D is perhaps TRBD2 (5 bases). Germline values: CDR1 MNHEY, CDR2 SMNVEV (reference sequence). The CDR3 runs 15 residues. The V end was cut by 6 bases, the J end by 0 bases, with 12 bases between. CDR3 sequence: CASRGWTRSYNEQFF. The DNA of the CDR3 is TGTGCCAGCAGGGGCTGGACTCGCTCCTACAATGAGCAGTTCTTC.

The chain recombines TRBV11-2 with TRBJ2-2; the match to TRBD1 covers 9 bases. Losses at the gene ends were 4 bases for V and 5 bases for J; bases not matched to a gene: 11. The CDR3 runs to 17 residues. The germline V gene has CDR1 SGHAT and CDR2 FQNNGV. CDR3 in amino acids: CASSSFPTGGLTGELFF. The CDR3 coding sequence is TGTGCCAGCAGCTCGTTCCCGACAGGGGGGTTGACCGGGGAGCTGTTTTTT.